These 26 T cell receptor beta chains came from one sample sequenced in a study of shared clonotypes between healthy human individuals. Profiling relied on immunoSEQ multiplex PCR, and the TCRdb table lists in-frame clones only, not all of them. The top ten hold approximately 0.52% of the sample, which has about 1.1 million clones, more than 75% seen once. The source material was memory CD4+ T cells from PBMCs. Specified subset: CD45RA-negative fraction. The receptors were gathered from a man in his late teens or twenties in good health. Some clones in this sample may be carry-over from other donors' samples.

This clone was seen just once. The chain uses TRBV28 and TRBJ2-7; the D gene could be TRBD1 or TRBD2 (5 bases each). The V gene lost 7 bases and the J gene lost 2 bases, with 15 bases spanning the gap. Germline-derived CDR1 and CDR2 are MDHEN and SYDVKM. The CDR3 loop spans 14 amino acids. CDR3 protein: CASIPSGTTYEQYF. CDR3 DNA sequence: TGTGCCAGCATCCCTTCCGGGACCACCTACGAGCAGTACTTC.

The rearrangement links TRBV4-2 to TRBJ2-5, with D possibly being TRBD1 (6 bases). CDR3 length: 17 residues. Trimming stripped 0 bases from V and 4 bases from J, with 18 bases between. Germline CDR1 reads LGHNA; CDR2 reads YNFKEQ. DNA of the CDR3: TGTGCCAGCAGCCAAGACTTACTCCGTGGGGGCGGAGAGACCCAGTACTTC. Its protein product is CASSQDLLRGGGETQYF.

The CDR3 DNA is TGCAGCGTTGGGACGAACGTACCAGGGGACGGCTACACCTTC. Amino acid sequence: CSVGTNVPGDGYTF. The V call is TRBV29-1, the J call TRBJ1-2, with D possibly TRBD1 on 6 matching bases. Trimming cost V 4 bases and J 8 bases, with 20 bases left between them. CDR3 length: 14 residues. Germline CDR1 reads SQVTM; CDR2 reads ANQGSEA.

For this clone: Other DNA sequences in the sample encode the same CDR3. V is TRBV15 and J is TRBJ2-1; D is possibly TRBD1 (5 bases). The CDR3 runs to 15 residues. Germline CDR1 and CDR2: LNHNV and YYDKDF (reference sequence). V was trimmed by 0 bases and J by 2 bases, leaving 8 bases between them. The CDR3 loop is CATSRDRGAYNEQFF. The CDR3 nucleotides read TGTGCCACCAGCAGAGATAGGGGCGCCTACAATGAGCAGTTCTTC.

A remark on this clone: Other DNA sequences of this sample code for an identical CDR3. The chain links TRBV5-1 to TRBJ1-2; the D gene is possibly TRBD1 (6 bases). The CDR3 contains 15 residues. CDR1 and CDR2 from the germline V gene are SGHRS and YFSETQ. The V gene lost 5 bases and the J gene lost 8 bases, with 22 bases spanning the gap. The CDR3 region is CASSPLGAGVYGYTF. CDR3 nucleotide sequence: TGCGCCAGCAGTCCGTTGGGCGCAGGGGTTTACGGCTACACCTTC.

V is TRBV7-3 and J is TRBJ2-5, with 9 bases identical to TRBD1. CDR1 and CDR2 from the germline V gene are SGHTA and FQGTGA. The CDR3 extends over 16 amino acids. The ends lost 4 bases at V and 1 base at J; junction bases unmatched: 7. DNA of the CDR3: TGTGCCAGCAGCTCGGGACAGGGCACAGTCCAAGAGACCCAGTACTTC. Its protein is CASSSGQGTVQETQYF.

In DNA, the CDR3 is TGTGCCAGCAGCCCTGGACCTTTATACGAGCAGTACTTC. It codes for CASSPGPLYEQYF. The rearrangement links TRBV5-6 to TRBJ2-5, with no clear D. The DNA end is a closer match to TRBJ2-7, so the J assignment may be wrong. The CDR3 is 13 amino acids. Germline-derived CDR1 and CDR2 are SGHDT and YYEEEE.

The V call is TRBV19, the J call TRBJ2-5; 7 nucleotides match TRBD1. The CDR3 has 14 amino acids. Germline V gene data show CDR1 as LNHDA and CDR2 as SQIVND (reference sequence). J gave up 1 base and V 6 bases, and 5 bases lay outside the gene matches. CDR3 residues: CASRETGAQETQYF. As DNA, the CDR3 is TGTGCCAGTAGGGAAACAGGGGCCCAAGAGACCCAGTACTTC. Combining the CDR3 with reference TRBV19 and TRBJ2-5 gives the whole variable domain DGGITQSPKYLFRKEGQNVTLSCEQNLNHDAMYWYRQDPGQGLRLIYYSQIVNDFQKGDIAEGYSVSREKKESFPLTVTSAQKNPTAFYLCASRETGAQETQYFGPGTRLLVL.

The chain employs TRBV19 and TRBJ2-5; D not resolved. Trimming shortened V by 6 bases and J by 3 bases, and 11 bases separated the two germline ends. This CDR3 region has 13 residues. CDR1 is LNHDA, CDR2 SQIVND, per germline (reference sequence). CDR3 sequence (DNA): TGTGCCAGTAGCCCTGAATGGGAAGAGACCCAGTACTTC. This translates into CASSPEWEETQYF.

The V gene is TRBV5-8, the J gene TRBJ1-2; D ambiguous. V gave up 8 bases and J gave up 0 bases, with 14 bases separating them. CDR1 and CDR2 from the germline V gene are SGHTS and YDEGEE. The CDR3 is 14 amino acids. The CDR3 protein is CASDVWGTNYGYTF. In DNA, the CDR3 is TGTGCCAGTGACGTATGGGGAACTAACTATGGCTACACCTTC.

V gene TRBV19 combines with J gene TRBJ1-5; a weak D match, TRBD1 (6 bases). The CDR3 is 14 amino acids. The germline V gene has CDR1 LNHDA and CDR2 SQIVND (reference sequence). Trimming pared 7 bases from V and 1 base from J, leaving 11 bases between. CDR3 sequence (DNA): TGTGCCAGTAACTACAGGGAAAGCAATCAGCCCCAGCATTTT. It encodes CASNYRESNQPQHF.

CDR3 bases: TGCGCCAGCAGCTTGGACGAGGCCACGAGCCGGTTCACTGAAGCTTTCTTT. Translation: CASSLDEATSRFTEAFF. The chain links TRBV5-1 to TRBJ1-1; no clear D. Germline V gives CDR1 SGHRS, CDR2 YFSETQ. V was shortened by 0 bases and J by 4 bases, with 19 bases between the two germline ends. There are 17 residues in the CDR3.

This clone was observed at least ten times. This sequence joins TRBV5-6 and TRBJ2-7; D may be TRBD1 or TRBD2 (5 bases each). Germline V lookup: CDR1 SGHDT, CDR2 YYEEEE. The ends were cut back, 1 base at V and 3 bases at J, with 11 bases in the middle. The CDR3 is 14 residues long. The CDR3 here is CASSLSGTLYEQYF. The CDR3 bases are TGTGCCAGCAGCTTGTCAGGGACCCTCTACGAGCAGTACTTC.

The rearrangement uses TRBV9 and TRBJ1-3; a weak D match, TRBD1 (6 bases). Trimming pared 4 bases from V and 0 bases from J, leaving 14 bases between. The CDR3 covers 16 residues. Germline values: CDR1 SGDLS, CDR2 YYNGEE. The CDR3 spells CASSPRQASSGNTIYF. The CDR3 DNA is TGTGCCAGCAGCCCTCGACAGGCTTCCTCTGGAAACACCATATATTTT.

The rearrangement uses TRBV5-6 and TRBJ1-2, with D possibly being TRBD1 (5 bases). V was trimmed by 2 bases and J by 0 bases, leaving 11 bases between them. The germline V gene encodes CDR1 SGHDT and CDR2 YYEEEE. This CDR3 is 15 amino acids long. CDR3: CASSFWGVPNYGYTF. The CDR3 DNA reads TGTGCCAGCAGCTTCTGGGGGGTCCCTAACTATGGCTACACCTTC.

The chain employs TRBV15 and TRBJ1-4; D might be TRBD1 (6 bases). Trimming left V 0 bases short and J 4 bases short, with 9 bases between. CDR3 length equals 15 residues. In germline, CDR1 is LNHNV, CDR2 YYDKDF (reference sequence). In nucleotides, the CDR3 is TGTGCCACCAGCAGAGAGGGGGCGCTTAATGAAAAACTGTTTTTT. This gives the protein CATSREGALNEKLFF.

V usage is TRBV7-6 and J usage is TRBJ2-7, with D maybe TRBD2 (5 bases). V lost 4 bases, J lost 6 bases, and 16 bases lay in between. The germline gives CDR1 SGHVS, CDR2 FNYEAQ. The CDR3 contains 14 residues. Here the CDR3 reads CASSSLVGDSEQYF. CDR3 sequence (DNA): TGTGCCAGCAGCTCACTGGTGGGAGATTCCGAGCAGTACTTC. The variable domain in full, with the rest retrieved from reference TRBV7-6 and TRBJ2-7, is GAGVSQSPRYKVTKRGQDVALRCDPISGHVSLYWYRQALGQGPEFLTYFNYEAQQDKSGLPNDRFSAERPEGSISTLTIQRTEQRDSAMYRCASSSLVGDSEQYFGPGTRLTVT.

On this clone: Other DNA sequences in this specimen translate into the identical CDR3. The chain joins TRBV29-1 to TRBJ2-5; D is possibly TRBD2 (6 bases). Trimming shortened V by 3 bases and J by 4 bases, and 9 bases separated the two germline ends. The CDR3 totals 12 residues. Germline V gives CDR1 SQVTM, CDR2 ANQGSEA. The CDR3 coding sequence is TGCAGCGTTGAGGGTAGCGGAGAGACCCAGTACTTC. Amino acid sequence: CSVEGSGETQYF.

The chain has TRBV18 and TRBJ1-3; D is uncertain. Germline lookup yields CDR1 KGHSH and CDR2 LQKENI. The CDR3 loop spans 14 amino acids. Between the trimmed V and J ends, which lost 1 base and 2 bases, there was a span of 6 bases. CDR3 DNA sequence: TGTGCCAGCTCACCACAGACAACTGGAAACACCATATATTTT. It is translated as CASSPQTTGNTIYF.

This chain connects TRBV19 to TRBJ1-2; tentative D call: TRBD1 (5 bases). This CDR3 has 12 amino acids. Trimming took 6 bases from V and 4 from J, leaving 9 bases between them. Germline CDR1 LNHDA, CDR2 SQIVND (reference sequence). For the CDR3, the DNA is TGTGCCAGTAGGGGGCGAACCTATGGCTACACCTTC. This gives the protein CASRGRTYGYTF.

This chain connects TRBV5-1 to TRBJ2-4; D might be TRBD1 (6 bases). Germline V lookup: CDR1 SGHRS, CDR2 YFSETQ. V lost 6 bases to trimming and J lost 0 bases, with 10 bases between them. The CDR3 is 14 amino acids. In nucleotides, the CDR3 is TGCGCCAGCACAGGGGACCCAGCCAAAAACATTCAGTACTTC. The encoded protein is CASTGDPAKNIQYF.

The chain recombines TRBV10-3 with TRBJ2-1; possibly TRBD1 or TRBD2 for D (5 bases each). Trimming cost V 3 bases and J 4 bases, with 16 bases left between them. CDR3 length: 16 residues. CDR1 and CDR2 from the germline V gene are ENHRY and SYGVKD. CDR3 in DNA: TGTGCCATCAGTGATCCCTCCGGGACGGGATACAATGAGCAGTTCTTC. Residues: CAISDPSGTGYNEQFF.

This clone has only a few counts. The chain combines TRBV29-1 with TRBJ1-1; D might be TRBD1 (6 bases). The V end was cut by 6 bases, the J end by 0 bases, with 14 bases between. The germline CDR1 and CDR2 sequences are SQVTM and ANQGSEA. The CDR3 is 14 amino acids. The CDR3 DNA reads as TGCAGCGTCCCGACAGGCGGTATGAACACTGAAGCTTTCTTT. Translation gives CSVPTGGMNTEAFF.

V gene TRBV9 combines with J gene TRBJ2-1, with D perhaps being TRBD1 or TRBD2 (7 bases each). V shed 4 bases and J shed 8 bases, with 19 bases lying between them. This CDR3 spans 15 amino acids. Germline CDR1 is SGDLS and CDR2 is YYNGEE. For the CDR3, the DNA is TGTGCCAGCAGCTCATTAACGGGGAGGGGGCATGAGCAGTTCTTC. This sequence encodes CASSSLTGRGHEQFF.

The chain has TRBV18 and TRBJ2-6; D not resolved. V lost 1 base to trimming and J lost 2 bases, with 9 bases between them. CDR1 and CDR2 (germline): KGHSH, LQKENI. CDR3 size: 16 residues. Here the CDR3 reads CASSPLNIAGANVLTF. CDR3 nucleotide sequence: TGTGCCAGCTCACCACTGAACATAGCTGGGGCCAACGTCCTGACTTTC.

This clone was observed a few times. This chain uses TRBV19 with TRBJ2-3; tentatively, D is TRBD2 (5 bases). Trimming cost V 3 bases and J 2 bases, with 9 bases left between them. Per germline, CDR1 LNHDA and CDR2 SQIVND (reference sequence). CDR3 size: 14 residues. The CDR3 nucleotides are TGTGCCAGTAGTATGAGCGGATCCACAGATACGCAGTATTTT. Translation gives CASSMSGSTDTQYF.